The 21 T cell receptor beta chains given below trace back to one sample, sequenced in a study of monozygotic twins with inflammatory bowel disease. TCRdb reprocessed the 5' RACE reads; each CDR3 protein has one entry and no DNA is given. The listing records under 130,000 distinct CDR3 sequences. Material: blood. These receptors originate from a human donor with ulcerative colitis or Crohn's disease, or a healthy co-twin of an affected twin (not recorded which).

The rearrangement joins TRBV20-1 to TRBJ1-2. CDR1 is DFQATT and CDR2 is SNEGSKA in the germline V gene (reference sequence). The CDR3 consists of 19 residues. The CDR3 here is CSARDSTQSREERGSGYTF.

The chain employs TRBV3-1 and TRBJ2-1; TCRdb names TRBD2, which stays unverified in the absence of DNA. The germline V gene encodes CDR1 LGHDT and CDR2 YNNKEL (reference sequence). The CDR3 extends over 16 amino acids. CDR3 amino acids: CASSHGTSGRWNEQFF.

The gene calls are TRBV5-1 and TRBJ2-7. Germline-derived CDR1 and CDR2 are SGHRS and YFSETQ. The CDR3 sequence is 13 residues long. CDR3 amino acids: CASSSPPTYEQYF. Drawing the rest from reference TRBV5-1 and TRBJ2-7, the complete variable domain is KAGVTQTPRYLIKTRGQQVTLSCSPISGHRSVSWYQQTPGQGLQFLFEYFSETQRNKGNFPGRFSGRQFSNSRSEMNVSTLELGDSALYLCASSSPPTYEQYFGPGTRLTVT.

The CDR3 sequence: CASLRIGGGNEQYF. This chain joins TRBV6-1 and TRBJ2-7; TCRdb returns TRBD1, unconfirmable since there is no DNA. The CDR3 loop spans 14 amino acids. The germline V gene encodes CDR1 MNHNS and CDR2 SASEGT.

This chain uses TRBV12-3 or TRBV12-4 with TRBJ2-1; TCRdb names TRBD1, which stays unverified in the absence of DNA. The CDR3 covers 14 residues. CDR3: CASSIPDRENEQFF.

The J gene is TRBJ2-5, the V gene TRBV20-1; TCRdb picks TRBD1, but there is no DNA to check that call. Germline loops: CDR1 DFQATT, CDR2 SNEGSKA (reference sequence). The CDR3 contains 16 residues. The CDR3 is CSAGKKRGPIQETQYF.

V usage is TRBV7-8 and J usage is TRBJ2-1; TCRdb gives TRBD2 as the D gene, but with no DNA this cannot be confirmed. This CDR3 contains 15 residues. Germline CDR1 is SGHVS and CDR2 is FQNEAQ. This CDR3 reads CASSPIMRASDEQFF.

The gene calls are TRBV25-1 and TRBJ2-7. This CDR3 is built from 15 residues. Germline V CDR1 and CDR2: MGHDK, SYGVNS. The CDR3 sequence: CASSLETRLRAEQYF.

V gene TRBV7-9 combines with J gene TRBJ2-1; with no DNA, the TCRdb D assignment of TRBD2 cannot be verified. Germline CDR1 SEHNR, CDR2 FQNEAQ (reference sequence). The length of the CDR3 is 16 residues. CDR3: CASSFLAGGPYNEQFF.

The V and J genes are TRBV7-3 and TRBJ2-1. CDR3 length: 12 amino acids. The germline V gene has CDR1 SGHTA and CDR2 FQGTGA. The CDR3 loop reads CASSLTLGPQFF.

The chain employs TRBV20-1 and TRBJ2-3; TCRdb indicates TRBD1, and absent DNA this call remains unverified. CDR3 length equals 13 residues. Germline V gives CDR1 DFQATT, CDR2 SNEGSKA (reference sequence). This chain's CDR3 is CSARLTGLDTQYF.

This chain connects TRBV7-9 to TRBJ2-7; the D call of TRBD2 rests on TCRdb alone, since no DNA is present to check it. CDR1 and CDR2 from the germline V gene are SEHNR and FQNEAQ (reference sequence). The CDR3 has 15 amino acids. The CDR3 reads CASSPRAGGLYEQYF. The full variable domain, with the rest looked up from reference TRBV7-9 and TRBJ2-7, is DTGVSQNPRHKITKRGQNVTFRCDPISEHNRLYWYRQTLGQGPEFLTYFQNEAQLEKSRLLSDRFSAERPKGSFSTLEIQRTEQGDSAMYLCASSPRAGGLYEQYFGPGTRLTVT.

The J gene is TRBJ2-3, the V gene TRBV7-6; without DNA, the TCRdb call of TRBD1 cannot be checked. Germline V gene lookup returns CDR1 SGHVS and CDR2 FNYEAQ. The CDR3 is 14 amino acids. CDR3 sequence: CASSYQQGTDTQYF. The whole variable domain, remainder taken from reference TRBV7-6 and TRBJ2-3, is GAGVSQSPRYKVTKRGQDVALRCDPISGHVSLYWYRQALGQGPEFLTYFNYEAQQDKSGLPNDRFSAERPEGSISTLTIQRTEQRDSAMYRCASSYQQGTDTQYFGPGTRLTVL.

The rearrangement links TRBV7-9 to TRBJ2-7; TCRdb names TRBD1, which stays unverified in the absence of DNA. The CDR3 length is 15 residues. Per the germline V gene, CDR1 is SEHNR and CDR2 is FQNEAQ (reference sequence). The CDR3 here is CASSSPGQGDYEQYF.

The chain links TRBV7-2 to TRBJ1-1; TCRdb reports TRBD1, a call that lacks DNA to check it against. The CDR3 runs to 14 residues. From germline, CDR1 is SGHTA and CDR2 FQGNSA. This chain's CDR3 is CASSLGEGGLEAFF.

The chain carries TRBV7-8 and TRBJ2-5. This CDR3 is 15 amino acids long. Germline V gene lookup returns CDR1 SGHVS and CDR2 FQNEAQ. The CDR3 loop is CASSLRASTGETQYF.

V gene TRBV5-1 combines with J gene TRBJ2-5; the D call of TRBD2 rests on TCRdb alone, since no DNA is present to check it. Germline assignment: CDR1 SGHRS and CDR2 YFSETQ. The CDR3 is 16 amino acids. The CDR3 sequence: CASSVSTSGSQETQYF.

CDR3 protein: CASRRQVASNTGELFF. The rearrangement uses TRBV12-3 or TRBV12-4 and TRBJ2-2; TCRdb's D call of TRBD1 is untestable without DNA. This CDR3 spans 16 amino acids.

The V and J genes are TRBV14 and TRBJ2-5. The CDR3 spans 11 residues. CDR1 SGHDN and CDR2 FVKESK come from the germline V gene. CDR3 region: CASSHFGTQYF.

J is TRBJ1-5 and V is TRBV5-6; TCRdb indicates TRBD1, and absent DNA this call remains unverified. Germline V gives CDR1 SGHDT, CDR2 YYEEEE. The CDR3 length is 16 residues. This chain's CDR3 is CASSLGGQGDGQPQHF.

The V and J genes are TRBV14 and TRBJ2-2; TCRdb's D call of TRBD1 is untestable without DNA. Germline-derived CDR1 and CDR2 are SGHDN and FVKESK. This CDR3 is built from 16 residues. CDR3 sequence reads: CASSPHLDRAVGELFF.